The 4 T cell receptor beta chains given below trace back to one sample, sequenced in a study of shared clonotypes between healthy human individuals. Profiled with immunoSEQ multiplex PCR; TCRdb holds only in-frame clones, not every one. The sample holds 550,000 to 650,000 clones, roughly 96% seen once. CD45RO negativity and positive selection for CCR7 defined naive CD8 cells, a population that excluded terminally differentiated effector memory CD45RA+ cells. The source material was naive CD8+ T cells sorted from blood. These receptors came from a woman between 25 and 40 years old in good health.

This chain links TRBV5-1 with TRBJ2-1; 8 positions agree with TRBD1. CDR1 and CDR2 (germline): SGHRS, YFSETQ. The junction had 5 bases not matched to a gene; V was cut back by 4 bases and J by 5 bases. The CDR3 covers 14 residues. The CDR3: CASSAPTGDNEQFF. The CDR3 bases are TGCGCCAGCAGCGCACCGACAGGGGACAATGAGCAGTTCTTC.

In this sample, this clone turned up a few times. The sample holds other DNA sequences that translate to the same CDR3. V gene TRBV28 combines with J gene TRBJ1-5; D possibly corresponds to TRBD1 (6 bases). Trimming cost V 8 bases and J 2 bases, with 13 bases left between them. Germline CDR1 and CDR2: MDHEN and SYDVKM. This CDR3 has 14 amino acids. Written as DNA, the CDR3 is TGTGCCAGCCGGCCAGGGGAGGGCAATCAGCCCCAGCATTTT. It yields the protein CASRPGEGNQPQHF. The variable domain in full, completed from reference TRBV28 and TRBJ1-5, reads DVKVTQSSRYLVKRTGEKVFLECVQDMDHENMFWYRQDPGLGLRLIYFSYDVKMKEKGDIPEGYSVSREKKERFSLILESASTNQTSMYLCASRPGEGNQPQHFGDGTRLSIL.

The CDR3 sequence: CASSSTSGRLLETQYF. CDR3 nucleotide sequence: TGTGCCAGCAGCTCAACCTCGGGACGTCTATTGGAGACCCAGTACTTC. This chain links TRBV7-9 with TRBJ2-5; either TRBD1 or TRBD2 may supply D (5 bases each). V gave up 4 bases and J gave up 5 bases, with 20 bases separating them. Germline lookup yields CDR1 SEHNR and CDR2 FQNEAQ (reference sequence). This CDR3 comprises 16 residues.

The chain joins TRBV19 to TRBJ2-1; 8 bases line up with TRBD2. J was trimmed by 6 bases and V by 3 bases; bases with no gene match: 13. This CDR3 spans 17 amino acids. From germline, CDR1 is LNHDA and CDR2 SQIVND (reference sequence). The CDR3 DNA reads as TGTGCCAGTAGTATCACCGCCAGGGGCGGGAGGTCCAATGAGCAGTTCTTC. Its protein product is CASSITARGGRSNEQFF.